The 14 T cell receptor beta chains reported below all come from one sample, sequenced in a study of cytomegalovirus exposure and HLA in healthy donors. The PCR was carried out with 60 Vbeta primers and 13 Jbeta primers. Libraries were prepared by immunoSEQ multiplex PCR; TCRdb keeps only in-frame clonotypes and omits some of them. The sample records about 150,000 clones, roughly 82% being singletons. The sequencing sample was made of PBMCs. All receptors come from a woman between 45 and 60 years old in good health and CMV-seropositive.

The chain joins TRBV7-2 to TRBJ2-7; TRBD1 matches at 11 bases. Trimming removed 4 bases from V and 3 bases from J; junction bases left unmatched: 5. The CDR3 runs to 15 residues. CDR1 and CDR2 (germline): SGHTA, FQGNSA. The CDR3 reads CASSSRTGGYYEQYF. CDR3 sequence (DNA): TGTGCCAGCAGCTCCCGGACAGGGGGCTACTACGAGCAGTACTTC.

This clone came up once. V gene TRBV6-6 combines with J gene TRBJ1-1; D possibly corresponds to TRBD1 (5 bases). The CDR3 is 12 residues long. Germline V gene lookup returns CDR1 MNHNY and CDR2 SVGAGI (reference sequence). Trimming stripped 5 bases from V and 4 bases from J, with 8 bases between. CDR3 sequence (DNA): TGTGCCAGCAGTGTCGGGGGCACTGAAGCTTTCTTT. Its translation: CASSVGGTEAFF.

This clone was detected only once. The CDR3 sequence is CASSESGDSTDTQYF. CDR3 bases: TGTGCCAGCAGTGAGAGCGGGGACAGCACAGATACGCAGTATTTT. This sequence joins TRBV6-1 and TRBJ2-3, with TRBD2 matching over 7 bases. After removal of 3 bases from V and 0 bases from J, the junction contained 3 bases not matched to a gene. Germline-derived CDR1 and CDR2 are MNHNS and SASEGT. This CDR3 has 15 residues.

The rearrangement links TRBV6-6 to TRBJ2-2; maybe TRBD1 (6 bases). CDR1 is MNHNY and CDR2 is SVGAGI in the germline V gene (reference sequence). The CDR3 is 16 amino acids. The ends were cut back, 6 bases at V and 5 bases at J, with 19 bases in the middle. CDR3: CASSTSGRGYTGELFF. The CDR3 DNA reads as TGTGCCAGCAGCACCTCGGGCAGGGGTTATACCGGGGAGCTGTTTTTT.

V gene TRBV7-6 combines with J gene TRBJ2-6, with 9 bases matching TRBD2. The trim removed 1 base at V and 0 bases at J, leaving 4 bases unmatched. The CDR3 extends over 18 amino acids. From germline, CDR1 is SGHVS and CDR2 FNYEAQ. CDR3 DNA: TGTGCCAGCAGCTTAGAAGCGGGGGGCTCCTCTGGGGCCAACGTCCTGACTTTC. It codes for CASSLEAGGSSGANVLTF.

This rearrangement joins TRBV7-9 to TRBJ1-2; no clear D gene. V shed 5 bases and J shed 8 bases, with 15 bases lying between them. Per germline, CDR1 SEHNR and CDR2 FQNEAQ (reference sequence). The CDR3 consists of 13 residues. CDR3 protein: CASSQEIDRGYTF. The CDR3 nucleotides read TGTGCCAGCAGCCAGGAAATTGACCGGGGCTACACCTTC.

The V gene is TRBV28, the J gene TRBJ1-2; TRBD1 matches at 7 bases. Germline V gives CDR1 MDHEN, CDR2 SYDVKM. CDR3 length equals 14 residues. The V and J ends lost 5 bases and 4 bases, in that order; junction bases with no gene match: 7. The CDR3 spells CASSPQGESYGYTF. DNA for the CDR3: TGTGCCAGCAGTCCGCAGGGGGAAAGCTATGGCTACACCTTC.

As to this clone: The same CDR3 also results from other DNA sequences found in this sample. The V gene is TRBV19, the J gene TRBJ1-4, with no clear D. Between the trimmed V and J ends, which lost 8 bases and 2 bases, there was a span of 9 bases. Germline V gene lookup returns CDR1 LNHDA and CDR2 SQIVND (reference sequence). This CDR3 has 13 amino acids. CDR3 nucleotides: TGTGCCAGTGGAGGCGTTACTAATGAAAAACTGTTTTTT. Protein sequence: CASGGVTNEKLFF. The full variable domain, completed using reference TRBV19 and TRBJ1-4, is DGGITQSPKYLFRKEGQNVTLSCEQNLNHDAMYWYRQDPGQGLRLIYYSQIVNDFQKGDIAEGYSVSREKKESFPLTVTSAQKNPTAFYLCASGGVTNEKLFFGSGTQLSVL.

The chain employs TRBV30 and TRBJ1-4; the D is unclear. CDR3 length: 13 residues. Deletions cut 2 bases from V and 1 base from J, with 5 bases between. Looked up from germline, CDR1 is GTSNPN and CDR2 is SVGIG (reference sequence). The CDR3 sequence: CAWSTGTNEKLFF. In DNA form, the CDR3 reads TGTGCCTGGAGTACGGGAACTAATGAAAAACTGTTTTTT.

The CDR3 nucleotides read TGTGCCAGCAGCCGACGTGTGACAGGGGGCCTCGAGCAGTACTTC. This codes for CASSRRVTGGLEQYF. V gene TRBV7-6 combines with J gene TRBJ2-7; 10 nucleotides line up with TRBD1. CDR1 is SGHVS and CDR2 is FNYEAQ in the germline V gene. The CDR3 extends over 15 amino acids. Losses at the gene ends were 5 bases for V and 6 bases for J; bases not matched to a gene: 10.

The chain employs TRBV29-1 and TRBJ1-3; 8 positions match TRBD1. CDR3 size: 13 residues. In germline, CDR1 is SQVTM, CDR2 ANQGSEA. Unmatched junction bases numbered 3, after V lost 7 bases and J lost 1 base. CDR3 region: CSARDRSGNTIYF. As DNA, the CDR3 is TGCAGCGCCAGGGACAGGTCTGGAAACACCATATATTTT.

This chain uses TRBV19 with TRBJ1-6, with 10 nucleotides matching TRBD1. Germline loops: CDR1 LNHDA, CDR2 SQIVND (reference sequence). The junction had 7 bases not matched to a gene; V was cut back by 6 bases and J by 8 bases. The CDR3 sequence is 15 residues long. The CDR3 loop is CASRPRDRGDSPLHF. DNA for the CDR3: TGTGCCAGTAGACCCCGGGACAGGGGTGATTCACCCCTCCACTTT.

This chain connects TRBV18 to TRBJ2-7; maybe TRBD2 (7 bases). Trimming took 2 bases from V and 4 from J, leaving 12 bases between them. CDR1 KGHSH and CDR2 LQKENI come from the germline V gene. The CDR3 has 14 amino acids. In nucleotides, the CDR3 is TGTGCCAGCTCACCAGGTGGGGGGGCGTACGAGCAGTACTTC. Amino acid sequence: CASSPGGGAYEQYF.

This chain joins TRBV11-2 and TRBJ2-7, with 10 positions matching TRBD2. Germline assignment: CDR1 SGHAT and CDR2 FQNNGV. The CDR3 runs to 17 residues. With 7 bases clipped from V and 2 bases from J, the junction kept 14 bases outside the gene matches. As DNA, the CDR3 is TGTGCCAGCACCGAACCGGCCTCTAGCGGGGGTCCCTACGAGCAGTACTTC. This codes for CASTEPASSGGPYEQYF. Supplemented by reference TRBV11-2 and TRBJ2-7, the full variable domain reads EAGVAQSPRYKIIEKRQSVAFWCNPISGHATLYWYQQILGQGPKLLIQFQNNGVVDDSQLPKDRFSAERLKGVDSTLKIQPAKLEDSAVYLCASTEPASSGGPYEQYFGPGTRLTVT.